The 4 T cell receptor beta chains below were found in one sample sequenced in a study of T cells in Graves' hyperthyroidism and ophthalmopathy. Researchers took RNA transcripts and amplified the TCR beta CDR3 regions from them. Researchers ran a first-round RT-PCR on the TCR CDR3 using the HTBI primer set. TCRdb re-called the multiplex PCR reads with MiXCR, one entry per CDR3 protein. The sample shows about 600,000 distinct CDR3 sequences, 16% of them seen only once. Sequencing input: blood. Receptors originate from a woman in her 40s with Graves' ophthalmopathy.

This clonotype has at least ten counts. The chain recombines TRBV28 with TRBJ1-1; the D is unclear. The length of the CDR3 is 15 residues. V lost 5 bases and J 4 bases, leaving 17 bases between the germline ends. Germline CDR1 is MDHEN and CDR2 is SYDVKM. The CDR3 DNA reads TGTGCCAGCAGTCGAAGGAGGGCACAGAGCACTGAAGCTTTCTTT. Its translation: CASSRRRAQSTEAFF.

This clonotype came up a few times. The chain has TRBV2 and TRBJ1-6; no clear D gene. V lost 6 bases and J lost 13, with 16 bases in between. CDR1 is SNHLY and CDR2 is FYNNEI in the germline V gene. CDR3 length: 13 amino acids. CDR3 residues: CASSTQDGGPLHF. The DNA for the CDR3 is TGTGCCAGCAGCACCCAGGACGGTGGCCCCCTCCACTTT.

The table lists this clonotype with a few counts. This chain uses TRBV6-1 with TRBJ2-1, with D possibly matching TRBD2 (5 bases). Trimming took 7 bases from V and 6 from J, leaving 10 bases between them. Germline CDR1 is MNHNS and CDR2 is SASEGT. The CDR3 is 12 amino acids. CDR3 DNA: TGTGCCAGCACGGACTCCACCAATGAGCAGTTCTTC. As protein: CASTDSTNEQFF.

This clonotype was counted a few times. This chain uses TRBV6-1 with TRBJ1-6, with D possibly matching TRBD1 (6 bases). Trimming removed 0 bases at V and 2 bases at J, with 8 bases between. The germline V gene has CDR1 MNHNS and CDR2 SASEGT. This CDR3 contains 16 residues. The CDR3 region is CASSEAWTAYNSPLHF. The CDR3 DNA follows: TGTGCCAGCAGTGAAGCCTGGACAGCCTATAATTCACCCCTCCACTTT.